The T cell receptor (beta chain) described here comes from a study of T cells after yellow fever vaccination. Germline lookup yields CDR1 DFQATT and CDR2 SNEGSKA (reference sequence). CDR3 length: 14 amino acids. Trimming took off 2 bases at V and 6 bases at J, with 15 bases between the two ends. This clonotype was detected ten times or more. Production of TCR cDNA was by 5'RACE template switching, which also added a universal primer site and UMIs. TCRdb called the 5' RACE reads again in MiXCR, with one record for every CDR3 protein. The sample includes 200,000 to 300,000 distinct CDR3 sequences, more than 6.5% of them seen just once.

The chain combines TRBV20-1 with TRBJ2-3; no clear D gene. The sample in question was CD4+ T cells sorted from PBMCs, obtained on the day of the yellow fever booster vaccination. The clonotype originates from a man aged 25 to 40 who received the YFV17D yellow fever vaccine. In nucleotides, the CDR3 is TGCAGTGCTAGACGTTCTATCGACACCGATACGCAGTATTTT. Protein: CSARRSIDTDTQYF.